One T cell receptor (beta chain) is described in this entry. The sample comes from a study of blood T cell repertoires in COVID-19. Looking at the study overall: Nucleic acid was either cDNA or gDNA, and it came from T cells, B-cell-depleted T cells, or PBMCs.

The authors' processing: Scientists estimated how many nucleated cells there were by amplifying reference gene primers. Some clones are missing from TCRdb's copy, which holds only in-frame ones; the method was immunoSEQ multiplex PCR. V and J calls plus clone size are reproduced from that table; the DNA served to infer D and trimming. The repertoire holds some 180,000 clones, with about four fifths as singletons. Between the trimmed V and J ends, which lost 7 bases and 4 bases, there was a span of 19 bases. Germline V gene sequence: CDR1 MNHEY, CDR2 SVGAGI. The CDR3 covers 15 residues. Seattle's enrolled individuals joined amid active infection and were then monitored longitudinally.

This chain uses TRBV6-5 with TRBJ1-2; maybe TRBD1 (6 bases). This receptor was obtained from a woman in her fifties or sixties with COVID-19, enrolled during active disease. Sequencing was carried out using peripheral blood. Here the CDR3 reads CASKLGPGALYGYTF. CDR3 in DNA: TGTGCCAGCAAATTGGGTCCAGGGGCCCTCTATGGCTACACCTTC.